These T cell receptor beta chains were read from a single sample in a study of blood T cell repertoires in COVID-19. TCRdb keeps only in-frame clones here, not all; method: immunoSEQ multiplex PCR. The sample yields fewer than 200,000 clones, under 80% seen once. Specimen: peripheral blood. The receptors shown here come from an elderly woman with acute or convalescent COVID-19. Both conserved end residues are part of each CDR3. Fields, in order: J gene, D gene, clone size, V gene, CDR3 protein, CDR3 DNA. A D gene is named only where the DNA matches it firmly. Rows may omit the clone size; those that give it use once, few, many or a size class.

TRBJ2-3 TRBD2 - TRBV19 CASSVIAGATDTQYF TGTGCCAGTAGTGTAATAGCGGGAGCAACAGATACGCAGTATTTT
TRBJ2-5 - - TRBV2 CASSETTGQETQYF TGTGCCAGCAGTGAGACGACGGGTCAAGAGACCCAGTACTTC
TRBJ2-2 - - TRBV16 CASSQFRAGELFF TGTGCCAGCAGCCAATTCAGGGCCGGGGAGCTGTTTTTT
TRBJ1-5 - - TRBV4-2 CASRPGGEDSNQPQHF TGTGCCAGTAGGCCCGGGGGGGAAGATTCCAATCAGCCCCAGCATTTT
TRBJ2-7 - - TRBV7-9 CASSFSHRTYEQYF TGTGCCAGCAGCTTTTCCCACAGGACCTACGAGCAGTACTTC
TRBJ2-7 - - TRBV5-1 CASSNDRTYEQYF TGCGCCAGCAGTAACGACAGAACCTACGAGCAGTACTTC
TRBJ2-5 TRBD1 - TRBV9 CASSRGQQETQYF TGTGCCAGCAGCAGGGGACAGCAAGAGACCCAGTACTTC
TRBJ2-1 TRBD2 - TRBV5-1 CASSLAAGGSYNEQFF TGCGCCAGCAGCTTGGCGGCGGGAGGGTCCTACAATGAGCAGTTCTTC
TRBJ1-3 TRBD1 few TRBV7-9 CASSLPLTGGDTIYF TGTGCCAGCAGCTTACCGCTGACAGGGGGTGACACCATATATTTT
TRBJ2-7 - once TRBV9 CASSLRAGQGSYEQYF TGTGCCAGCAGCCTCAGAGCGGGCCAGGGCTCCTACGAGCAGTACTTC
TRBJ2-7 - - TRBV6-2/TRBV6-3 CASSYEGAHYEQYF TGTGCCAGCAGTTATGAGGGAGCCCACTACGAGCAGTACTTC
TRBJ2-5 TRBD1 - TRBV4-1 CASSRDRLQETQYF TGCGCCAGCAGCCGGGACAGACTACAAGAGACCCAGTACTTC
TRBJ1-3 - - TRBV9 CASSVEPGGQPSGNTIYF TGTGCCAGCAGCGTCGAACCCGGGGGTCAGCCTTCTGGAAACACCATATATTTT
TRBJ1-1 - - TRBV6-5 CASKSSIRGNTEAFF TGTGCCAGCAAGAGCTCGATCAGGGGGAACACTGAAGCTTTCTTT
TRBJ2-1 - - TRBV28 CASSQKVGASYNEQFF TGTGCCAGCAGCCAAAAAGTGGGGGCGAGCTACAATGAGCAGTTCTTC
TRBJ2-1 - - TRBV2 CASREGDRKVTNGKFF TGTGCCAGCAGAGAGGGGGACCGCAAGGTTACAAATGGGAAGTTCTTC
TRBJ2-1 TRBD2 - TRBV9 CASSVVSGNNEQFF TGTGCCAGCAGCGTAGTAAGCGGGAACAATGAGCAGTTCTTC
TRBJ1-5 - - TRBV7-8 CASSPEGAVGNQPQHF TGTGCCAGCAGCCCGGAAGGGGCTGTAGGAAATCAGCCCCAGCATTTT
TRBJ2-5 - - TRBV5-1 CASSSGQETQYF TGCGCCAGCAGTAGCGGTCAAGAGACCCAGTACTTC
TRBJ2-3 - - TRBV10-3 CASKSTDTQYF TGTGCCTCTAAGAGCACAGATACGCAGTATTTT
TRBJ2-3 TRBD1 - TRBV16 CASRPTGGDPDTQYF TGTGCCAGCAGACCGACAGGGGGTGATCCAGATACGCAGTATTTT
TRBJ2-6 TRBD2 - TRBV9 CASSSYRGDEMVGANVLTF TGTGCCAGCAGCTCGTACCGGGGGGACGAGATGGTAGGGGCCAACGTCCTGACTTTC
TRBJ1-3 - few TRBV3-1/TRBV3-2 CASSHLFLRDSGNTIYF TGTGCCAGCAGCCATCTTTTTCTGAGGGACTCTGGAAACACCATATATTTT
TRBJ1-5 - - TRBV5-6 CASSLRSTDNQPQHF TGTGCCAGCAGCTTGCGGTCTACTGACAATCAGCCCCAGCATTTT
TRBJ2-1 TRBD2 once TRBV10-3 CAISEVASGSLYNEQFF TGTGCCATCAGTGAGGTGGCTAGCGGGAGTCTGTACAATGAGCAGTTCTTC
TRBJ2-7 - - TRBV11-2 CASSSTGLSSYEQYF TGTGCCAGCAGCTCCACGGGACTTAGCTCCTACGAGCAGTACTTC
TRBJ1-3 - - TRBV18 CASSLSSGNTIYF TGTGCCAGCTCATTATCCTCTGGAAACACCATATATTTT
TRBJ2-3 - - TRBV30 CAWSRGLAITDTQYF TGTGCCTGGAGTAGAGGGCTAGCGATAACAGATACGCAGTATTTT
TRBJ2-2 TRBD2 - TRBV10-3 CATARLAGGNTGELFF TGTGCCACCGCGAGACTAGCGGGAGGGAACACCGGGGAGCTGTTTTTT
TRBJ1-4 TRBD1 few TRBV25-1 CASSESGTANEKLFF TGTGCCAGCAGTGAGTCCGGGACAGCGAATGAAAAACTGTTTTTT
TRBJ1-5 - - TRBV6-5 CASSWRGTSNQPQHF TGTGCCAGCAGTTGGCGGGGCACTAGCAATCAGCCCCAGCATTTT
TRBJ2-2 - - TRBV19 CATLRAGELFF TGTGCCACCTTGAGGGCCGGGGAGCTGTTTTTT
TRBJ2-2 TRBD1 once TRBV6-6 CASSKRTGNTGELFF TGTGCCAGCAGTAAACGGACAGGCAACACCGGGGAGCTGTTTTTT
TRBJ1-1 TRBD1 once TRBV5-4 CASSPTGGYTEAFF TGTGCCAGCAGCCCCACAGGGGGCTACACTGAAGCTTTCTTT
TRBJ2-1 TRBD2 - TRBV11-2 CASSPGTSNEQFF TGTGCCAGCAGCCCGGGGACTAGCAATGAGCAGTTCTTC
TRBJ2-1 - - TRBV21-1 CASSKSSIFRDKVSNEQFF TGTGCCAGCAGCAAAAGCTCCATCTTCCGGGACAAAGTTTCCAATGAGCAGTTCTTC
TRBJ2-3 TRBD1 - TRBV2 CASSLGQGATDTQYF TGTGCCAGCAGTTTGGGACAGGGGGCAACAGATACGCAGTATTTT
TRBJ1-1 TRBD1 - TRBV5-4 CASSPGQGWTEAFF TGTGCCAGCAGCCCGGGACAGGGGTGGACTGAAGCTTTCTTT
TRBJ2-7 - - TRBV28 CASSLPPSSYEQYF TGTGCCAGCAGTTTACCCCCCAGCTCCTACGAGCAGTACTTC
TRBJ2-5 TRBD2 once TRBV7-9 CASRNKPRLAGETQYF TGTGCCAGCAGGAATAAGCCGCGACTAGCGGGAGAGACCCAGTACTTC
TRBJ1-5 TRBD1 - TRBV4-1 CASSPYEGAGASLF TGCGCCAGCAGCCCGTACGAGGGGGCAGGGGCCTCACTTTTT
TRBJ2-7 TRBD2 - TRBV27 CASRGLAGFSYEQYF TGTGCCAGCAGGGGTCTAGCGGGGTTCTCCTACGAGCAGTACTTC
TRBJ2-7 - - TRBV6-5 CASSKRTAYEQYF TGTGCCAGCAGTAAGAGGACAGCCTACGAGCAGTACTTC
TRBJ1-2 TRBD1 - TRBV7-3 CASSSGTGDYGYTF TGTGCCAGCAGCTCTGGGACAGGTGACTATGGCTACACCTTC
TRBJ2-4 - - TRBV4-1 CASSQLFRGAKNIQYF TGCGCCAGCAGCCAGCTCTTTAGGGGTGCCAAAAACATTCAGTACTTC
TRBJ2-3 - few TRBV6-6 CASSYSGGTQDTQYF TGTGCCAGCAGTTACTCCGGCGGGACCCAAGATACGCAGTATTTT